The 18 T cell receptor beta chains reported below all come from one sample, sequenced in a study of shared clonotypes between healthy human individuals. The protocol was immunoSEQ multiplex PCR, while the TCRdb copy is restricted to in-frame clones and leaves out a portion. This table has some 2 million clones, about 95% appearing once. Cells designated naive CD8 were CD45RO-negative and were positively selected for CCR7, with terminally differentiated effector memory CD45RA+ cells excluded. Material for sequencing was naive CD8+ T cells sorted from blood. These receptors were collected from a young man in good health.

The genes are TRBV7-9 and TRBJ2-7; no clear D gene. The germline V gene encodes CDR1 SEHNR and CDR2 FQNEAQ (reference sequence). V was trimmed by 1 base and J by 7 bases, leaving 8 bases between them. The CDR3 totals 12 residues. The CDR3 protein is CASSLVSQEQYF. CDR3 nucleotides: TGTGCCAGCAGCTTAGTCAGTCAGGAGCAGTACTTC.

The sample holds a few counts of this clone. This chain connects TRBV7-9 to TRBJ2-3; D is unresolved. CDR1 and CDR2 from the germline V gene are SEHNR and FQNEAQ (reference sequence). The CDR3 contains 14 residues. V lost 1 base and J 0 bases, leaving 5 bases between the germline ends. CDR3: CASSLEASTDTQYF. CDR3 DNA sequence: TGTGCCAGCAGCTTAGAGGCTAGCACAGATACGCAGTATTTT.

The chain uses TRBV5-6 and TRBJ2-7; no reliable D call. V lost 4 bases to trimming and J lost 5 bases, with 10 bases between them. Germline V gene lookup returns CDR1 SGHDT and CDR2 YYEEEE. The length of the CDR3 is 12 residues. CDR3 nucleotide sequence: TGTGCCAGCAGCACTGACCCGAACGAGCAGTACTTC. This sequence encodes CASSTDPNEQYF.

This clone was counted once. CDR3 bases: TGTGCCAGCAGTACGTTTGGGTCCCTTGCGACTGAAGCTTTCTTT. It encodes CASSTFGSLATEAFF. The chain employs TRBV6-6 and TRBJ1-1; unclear D gene. In germline, CDR1 is MNHNY, CDR2 SVGAGI (reference sequence). CDR3 length: 15 residues. V was trimmed by 5 bases and J by 5 bases, leaving 18 bases between them.

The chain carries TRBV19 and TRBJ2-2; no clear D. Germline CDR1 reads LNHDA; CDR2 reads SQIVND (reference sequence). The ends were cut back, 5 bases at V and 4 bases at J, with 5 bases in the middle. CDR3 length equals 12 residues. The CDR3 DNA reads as TGTGCCAGTAGTCCCTTCACCGGGGAGCTGTTTTTT. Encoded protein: CASSPFTGELFF. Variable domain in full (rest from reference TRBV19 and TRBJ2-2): DGGITQSPKYLFRKEGQNVTLSCEQNLNHDAMYWYRQDPGQGLRLIYYSQIVNDFQKGDIAEGYSVSREKKESFPLTVTSAQKNPTAFYLCASSPFTGELFFGEGSRLTVL.

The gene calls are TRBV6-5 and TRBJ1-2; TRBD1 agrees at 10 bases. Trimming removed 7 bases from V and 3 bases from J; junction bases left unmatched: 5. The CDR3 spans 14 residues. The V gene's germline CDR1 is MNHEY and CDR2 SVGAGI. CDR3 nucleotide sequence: TGTGCCAGCAAAACCGGGACAGGGGACTATGGCTACACCTTC. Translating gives CASKTGTGDYGYTF.

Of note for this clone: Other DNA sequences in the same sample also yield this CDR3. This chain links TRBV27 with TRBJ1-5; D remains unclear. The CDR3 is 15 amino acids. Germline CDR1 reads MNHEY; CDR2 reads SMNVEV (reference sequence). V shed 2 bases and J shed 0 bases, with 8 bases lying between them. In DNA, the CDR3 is TGTGCCAGCAGTTTAGGCGGCCTTAGCAATCAGCCCCAGCATTTT. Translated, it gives CASSLGGLSNQPQHF.

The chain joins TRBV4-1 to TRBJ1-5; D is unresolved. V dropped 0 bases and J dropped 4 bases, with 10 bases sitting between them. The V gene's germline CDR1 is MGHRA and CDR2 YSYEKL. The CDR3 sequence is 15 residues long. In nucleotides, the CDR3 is TGCGCCAGCAGCCAAGATAATCGTCCAAATCAGCCCCAGCATTTT. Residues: CASSQDNRPNQPQHF.

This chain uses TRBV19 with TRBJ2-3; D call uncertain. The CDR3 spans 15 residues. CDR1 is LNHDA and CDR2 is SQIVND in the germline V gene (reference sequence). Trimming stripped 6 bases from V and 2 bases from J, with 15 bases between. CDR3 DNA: TGTGCCAGTAGCCGTCAATGGCCTACCACAGATACGCAGTATTTT. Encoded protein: CASSRQWPTTDTQYF. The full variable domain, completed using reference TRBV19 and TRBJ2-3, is DGGITQSPKYLFRKEGQNVTLSCEQNLNHDAMYWYRQDPGQGLRLIYYSQIVNDFQKGDIAEGYSVSREKKESFPLTVTSAQKNPTAFYLCASSRQWPTTDTQYFGPGTRLTVL.

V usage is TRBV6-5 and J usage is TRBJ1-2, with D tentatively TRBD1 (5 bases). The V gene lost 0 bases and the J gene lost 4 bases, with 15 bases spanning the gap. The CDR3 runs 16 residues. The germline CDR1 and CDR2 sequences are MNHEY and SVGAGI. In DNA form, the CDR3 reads TGTGCCAGCAGTTACTCAGGCACAGGTACAGGCTATGGCTACACCTTC. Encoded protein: CASSYSGTGTGYGYTF.

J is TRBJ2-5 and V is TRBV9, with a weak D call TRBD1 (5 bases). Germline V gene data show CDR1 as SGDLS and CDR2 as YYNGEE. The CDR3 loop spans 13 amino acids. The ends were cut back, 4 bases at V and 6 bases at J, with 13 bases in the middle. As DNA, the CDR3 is TGTGCCAGCAGCTTCGACAGTCTGCAGACCCAGTACTTC. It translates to CASSFDSLQTQYF. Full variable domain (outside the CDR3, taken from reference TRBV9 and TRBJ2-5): DSGVTQTPKHLITATGQRVTLRCSPRSGDLSVYWYQQSLDQGLQFLIQYYNGEERAKGNILERFSAQQFPDLHSELNLSSLELGDSALYFCASSFDSLQTQYFGPGTRLLVL.

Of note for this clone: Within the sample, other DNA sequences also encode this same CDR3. The CDR3: CASRETGGSYEQYF. The CDR3 bases are TGTGCCAGCAGAGAGACAGGGGGCTCATACGAGCAGTACTTC. V usage is TRBV28 and J usage is TRBJ2-7, with 10 bases fitting TRBD1. CDR1 and CDR2 from the germline V gene are MDHEN and SYDVKM. The V segment lost 6 bases and the J segment 4 bases; nucleotides outside the gene matches: 6. This CDR3 has 14 amino acids.

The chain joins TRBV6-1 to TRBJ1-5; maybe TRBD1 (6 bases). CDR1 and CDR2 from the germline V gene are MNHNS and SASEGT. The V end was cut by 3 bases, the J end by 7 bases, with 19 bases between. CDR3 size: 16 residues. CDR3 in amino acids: CASSEGSNRVGQPQHF. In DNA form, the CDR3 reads TGTGCCAGCAGTGAGGGCTCAAACAGGGTTGGGCAGCCCCAGCATTTT.

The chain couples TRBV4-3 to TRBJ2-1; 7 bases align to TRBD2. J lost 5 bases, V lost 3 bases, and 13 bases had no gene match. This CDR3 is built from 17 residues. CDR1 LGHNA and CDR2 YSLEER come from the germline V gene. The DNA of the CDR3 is TGCGCCAGCAGCCAGGGAGGGGCCGGATTCCTCAACAATGAGCAGTTCTTC. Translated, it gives CASSQGGAGFLNNEQFF.

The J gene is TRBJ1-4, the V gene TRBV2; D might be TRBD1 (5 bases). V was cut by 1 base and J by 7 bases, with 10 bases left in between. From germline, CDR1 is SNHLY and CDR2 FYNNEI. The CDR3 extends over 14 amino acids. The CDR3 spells CASSEDWGREKLFF. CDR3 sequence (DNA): TGTGCCAGCAGTGAAGATTGGGGACGTGAAAAACTGTTTTTT. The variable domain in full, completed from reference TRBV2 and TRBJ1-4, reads EPEVTQTPSHQVTQMGQEVILRCVPISNHLYFYWYRQILGQKVEFLVSFYNNEISEKSEIFDDQFSVERPDGSNFTLKIRSTKLEDSAMYFCASSEDWGREKLFFGSGTQLSVL.

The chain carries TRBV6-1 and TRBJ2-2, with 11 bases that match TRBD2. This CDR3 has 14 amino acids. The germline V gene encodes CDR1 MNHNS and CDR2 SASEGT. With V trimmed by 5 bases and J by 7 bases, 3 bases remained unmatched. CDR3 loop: CASSPGTSGGELFF. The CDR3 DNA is TGTGCCAGCAGTCCAGGGACTAGCGGCGGGGAGCTGTTTTTT.

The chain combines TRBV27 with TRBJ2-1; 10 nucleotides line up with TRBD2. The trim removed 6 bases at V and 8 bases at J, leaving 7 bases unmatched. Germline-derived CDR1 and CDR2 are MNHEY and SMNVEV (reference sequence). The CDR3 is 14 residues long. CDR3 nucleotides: TGTGCCAGCAGCCAAGGGCTAGCGGGAGATGAGCAGTTCTTC. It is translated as CASSQGLAGDEQFF.

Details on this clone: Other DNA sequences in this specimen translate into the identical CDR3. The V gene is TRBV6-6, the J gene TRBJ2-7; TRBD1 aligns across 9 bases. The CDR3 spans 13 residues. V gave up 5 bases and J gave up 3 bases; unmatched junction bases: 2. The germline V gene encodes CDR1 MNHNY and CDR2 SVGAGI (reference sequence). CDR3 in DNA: TGTGCCAGCAGTCTGGACAGGGGCTACGAGCAGTACTTC. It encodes CASSLDRGYEQYF.